This T cell receptor beta chain stems from a study of T-cell reconstitution after alpha-beta-depleted transplantation in children. The CDR3 runs to 18 residues. CDR1 and CDR2 (germline): LNHNV, YYDKDF (reference sequence). Trimming removed 2 bases from V and 3 bases from J; junction bases left unmatched: 8. Library preparation (for TCRbeta) was performed with unique molecular identifiers. TCRdb redid the calling of the PCR reads with MiXCR, one entry per CDR3 protein. The sample holds 330,000 or so distinct CDR3 sequences, around 7.3% seen once. General observations from the study: By one year post-transplant, T-cell counts and diversity largely arose from T cells that were newly produced. Elevated TCRbeta diversity at day 60 was traced, in some patients, to surviving recipient T cells and thymic progenitors. About two months after transplant, alpha-beta T cells reportedly came from several hundred expanded graft clones.

This clonotype was seen ten or more times. Antigen: not known. The clonotype was recovered from a female patient aged 2-15 years who had a stem cell transplant for Fanconi anemia, so the T cells may come from the graft donor. The genes are TRBV15 and TRBJ1-6; 9 bases align to TRBD1. The sample in question was peripheral blood, obtained 360 days after TCRalphabeta/CD19-depleted stem cell transplant. CDR3 in DNA: TGTGCCACCAGCAGATTATCCGGGACAGGGATCTATAATTCACCCCTCCACTTT. Translation gives CATSRLSGTGIYNSPLHF.